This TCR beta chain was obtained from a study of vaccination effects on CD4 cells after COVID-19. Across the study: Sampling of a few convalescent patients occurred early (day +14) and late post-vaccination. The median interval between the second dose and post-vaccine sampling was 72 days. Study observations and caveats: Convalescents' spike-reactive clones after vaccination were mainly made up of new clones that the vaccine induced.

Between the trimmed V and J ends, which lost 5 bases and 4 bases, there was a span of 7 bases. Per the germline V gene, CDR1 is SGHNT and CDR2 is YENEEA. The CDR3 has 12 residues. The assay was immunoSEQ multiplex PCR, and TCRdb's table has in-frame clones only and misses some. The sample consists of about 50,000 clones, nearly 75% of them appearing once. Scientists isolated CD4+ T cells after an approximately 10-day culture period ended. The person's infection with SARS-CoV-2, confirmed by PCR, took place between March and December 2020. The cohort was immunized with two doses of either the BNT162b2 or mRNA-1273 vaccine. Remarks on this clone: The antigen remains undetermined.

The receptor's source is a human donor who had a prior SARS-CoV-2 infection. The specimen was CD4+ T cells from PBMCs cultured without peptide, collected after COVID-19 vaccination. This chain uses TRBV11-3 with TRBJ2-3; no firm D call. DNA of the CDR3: TGTGCCAGCAGCGAGTATGCAGATACGCAGTATTTT. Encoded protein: CASSEYADTQYF.